Each of the 27 T cell receptor beta chains below was sequenced from the same sample in a study of T cell responses to AZD1222 COVID-19 vaccine. Repertoires were generated with immunoSEQ multiplex PCR, while TCRdb's copy carries only in-frame clones and drops some. This table has under 150,000 clones, approximately 90% appearing once. Material: peripheral blood, obtained 28 days after the second AZD1222 dose. The receptors originated from an adult who received the AZD1222 COVID-19 vaccine.

This rearrangement joins TRBV5-1 to TRBJ1-2; D is unclear. Looked up from germline, CDR1 is SGHRS and CDR2 is YFSETQ. The length of the CDR3 is 15 residues. V was trimmed by 1 base and J by 4 bases, leaving 14 bases between them. The CDR3 region has the DNA TGCGCCAGCAGCTTGACCTCGAACGGGATCTATGGCTACACCTTC. Translating gives CASSLTSNGIYGYTF.

This clone occurred once. This chain links TRBV9 with TRBJ1-3; D not certain. Trimming left V 0 bases short and J 0 bases short, with 13 bases between. CDR1 is SGDLS and CDR2 is YYNGEE in the germline V gene. The CDR3 is 17 amino acids. CDR3 coding DNA: TGTGCCAGCAGCGTAGGAATCAAGACCGGCTCTGGAAACACCATATATTTT. Its protein is CASSVGIKTGSGNTIYF.

The chain employs TRBV10-2 and TRBJ2-1; 12 bases match TRBD2. CDR1 WSHSY and CDR2 SAAADI come from the germline V gene. The CDR3 is made up of 13 amino acids. After removal of 5 bases from V and 8 bases from J, the junction contained 1 base not matched to a gene. CDR3 region: CASSLAGGYEQFF. In nucleotides, the CDR3 is TGCGCCAGCAGTCTAGCGGGAGGGTATGAGCAGTTCTTC.

Concerning this clone: Other DNA variants within this sample encode the same CDR3. CDR3 DNA: TGTGCCAGCAGCCAAGTTCGCTACAATGAGCAGTTCTTC. Its translation is CASSQVRYNEQFF. J is TRBJ2-1 and V is TRBV14; D remains unclear. Germline V gene data show CDR1 as SGHDN and CDR2 as FVKESK. Between the trimmed V and J ends, which lost 1 base and 3 bases, there was a span of 4 bases. The CDR3 length is 13 residues.

The CDR3 nucleotides are TGTGCCAGCTCCGGGGACAGAGAAAATTCACCCCTCCACTTT. It is translated as CASSGDRENSPLHF. V gene TRBV18 combines with J gene TRBJ1-6; 7 bases agree with TRBD1. The CDR3 runs to 14 residues. V dropped 6 bases and J dropped 7; count of bases not matched to a gene: 6. CDR1 is KGHSH and CDR2 is LQKENI in the germline V gene.

The CDR3 coding sequence is TGTGCCAGCAGCCCCCGTTCTAGCGGGATGCTCAATGAGCAGTTCTTC. Protein sequence: CASSPRSSGMLNEQFF. This chain connects TRBV11-3 to TRBJ2-1; 9 bases align to TRBD2. Looked up from germline, CDR1 is SGHNT and CDR2 is YENEEA. With 5 bases clipped from V and 6 bases from J, the junction kept 11 bases outside the gene matches. The CDR3 has 16 residues.

V is TRBV7-2 and J is TRBJ2-4, with D maybe TRBD2 (6 bases). The CDR3 is 14 residues long. Germline CDR1 SGHTA, CDR2 FQGNSA. Between the trimmed V and J ends, which lost 4 bases and 3 bases, there was a span of 10 bases. Here the CDR3 DNA reads TGTGCCAGCAGCTCACCCGGGAGCAAAAACATTCAGTACTTC. It is translated as CASSSPGSKNIQYF.

The V call is TRBV5-1, the J call TRBJ2-5; tentatively, D is TRBD2 (5 bases). The CDR3 extends over 15 amino acids. The germline gives CDR1 SGHRS, CDR2 YFSETQ. Trimming shortened V by 4 bases and J by 1 base, and 14 bases separated the two germline ends. The DNA of the CDR3 is TGCGCCAGCAGCCCTAGTGAGGGCTCCCAAGAGACCCAGTACTTC. This encodes CASSPSEGSQETQYF.

The chain recombines TRBV10-3 with TRBJ2-3, with D unresolved. The CDR3 sequence is 15 residues long. V lost 6 bases, J lost 6 bases, and 19 bases lay in between. Germline lookup yields CDR1 ENHRY and CDR2 SYGVKD. CDR3 residues: CAISGDGRALDTQYF. The CDR3 nucleotides are TGTGCCATCAGCGGAGACGGGCGCGCGTTGGATACGCAGTATTTT.

The genes are TRBV5-1 and TRBJ2-3, with a tentative D call TRBD2 (6 bases). The CDR3 runs 14 residues. Trimming removed 0 bases from V and 6 bases from J, with 11 bases in between. Germline loops: CDR1 SGHRS, CDR2 YFSETQ. The DNA for the CDR3 is TGCGCCAGCAGCTTGGACTCGGGGAGGGATACGCAGTATTTT. Translating gives CASSLDSGRDTQYF.

This clone has just a few counts. The V gene is TRBV6-5, the J gene TRBJ1-3; D not resolved. Trimming cost V 5 bases and J 0 bases, with 5 bases left between them. The CDR3 totals 13 residues. Germline V gene sequence: CDR1 MNHEY, CDR2 SVGAGI. This CDR3 is CASSPSSGNTIYF. The DNA of the CDR3 is TGTGCCAGCAGTCCCAGCTCTGGAAACACCATATATTTT.

This clone showed up just once. V gene TRBV20-1 combines with J gene TRBJ1-1; D is possibly TRBD1 (5 bases). V lost 3 bases and J lost 5, with 16 bases in between. CDR3 length equals 14 residues. Looked up from germline, CDR1 is DFQATT and CDR2 is SNEGSKA (reference sequence). The CDR3 region is CSASSAGSGTEAFF. The CDR3 DNA reads TGCAGTGCTAGTTCGGCAGGGTCCGGGACTGAAGCTTTCTTT.

The J gene is TRBJ1-2, the V gene TRBV5-1, with D uncertain. The CDR3 spans 15 residues. Trimming cost V 5 bases and J 0 bases, with 14 bases left between them. CDR1 and CDR2 from the germline V gene are SGHRS and YFSETQ. CDR3 bases: TGCGCCAGCAGATCCGCATACACTACTAACTATGGCTACACCTTC. This sequence encodes CASRSAYTTNYGYTF.

The rearrangement links TRBV6-5 to TRBJ1-1; 7 nucleotides align to TRBD1. Germline V gene lookup returns CDR1 MNHEY and CDR2 SVGAGI. The V segment lost 6 bases and the J segment 6 bases; nucleotides outside the gene matches: 7. The CDR3 loop spans 13 amino acids. The chain's CDR3 is CASRTTGRAEAFF. CDR3 in DNA: TGTGCCAGCAGGACGACAGGGAGGGCTGAAGCTTTCTTT.

The V call is TRBV27, the J call TRBJ2-1; 11 nucleotides agree with TRBD2. Germline-derived CDR1 and CDR2 are MNHEY and SMNVEV (reference sequence). The trim removed 0 bases at V and 5 bases at J, leaving 12 bases unmatched. The CDR3 contains 19 residues. CDR3 DNA: TGTGCCAGCAGTTTATCCGGGACTAGCGGAGGGTGGGCACACAATGAGCAGTTCTTC. It translates to CASSLSGTSGGWAHNEQFF.

V and J are TRBV18 and TRBJ1-6; D is perhaps TRBD1 (5 bases). There are 15 residues in the CDR3. Germline-derived CDR1 and CDR2 are KGHSH and LQKENI. The V end was cut by 2 bases, the J end by 7 bases, with 12 bases between. As DNA, the CDR3 is TGTGCCAGCTCACCAGCGGGGGGTGGAAATTCACCCCTCCACTTT. Protein: CASSPAGGGNSPLHF. The entire variable domain, with the rest obtained from reference TRBV18 and TRBJ1-6, is as follows: NAGVMQNPRHLVRRRGQEARLRCSPMKGHSHVYWYRQLPEEGLKFMVYLQKENIIDESGMPKERFSAEFPKEGPSILRIQQVVRGDSAAYFCASSPAGGGNSPLHFGNGTRLTVT.

The chain combines TRBV7-2 with TRBJ2-5, with TRBD2 identical over 7 bases. The CDR3 totals 15 residues. The germline gives CDR1 SGHTA, CDR2 FQGNSA. V gave up 4 bases and J gave up 7 bases; unmatched junction bases: 12. In nucleotides, the CDR3 is TGTGCCAGCAGCTGGGAGACTAGCAGGGAAGCGACCCAGTACTTC. Its translation: CASSWETSREATQYF.

This chain joins TRBV18 and TRBJ1-6; weak D call: TRBD1 (6 bases). Germline lookup yields CDR1 KGHSH and CDR2 LQKENI. This CDR3 has 15 residues. V lost 2 bases and J 7 bases, leaving 12 bases between the germline ends. CDR3 sequence: CASSPKGEGNSPLHF. In DNA, the CDR3 is TGTGCCAGCTCACCAAAGGGGGAAGGAAATTCACCCCTCCACTTT.

The chain couples TRBV7-2 to TRBJ1-1; 8 bases are a match to TRBD1. Germline V gene data show CDR1 as SGHTA and CDR2 as FQGNSA. V gave up 5 bases and J gave up 5 bases; unmatched junction bases: 4. The CDR3 has 13 residues. In DNA form, the CDR3 reads TGTGCCAGCAGCGGCGACAGGGGTACTGAAGCTTTCTTT. Translation: CASSGDRGTEAFF.

This clone was counted a single time. Within the sample, other DNA sequences also encode this same CDR3. The CDR3 spells CASSLGGNYGYTF. The CDR3 DNA follows: TGTGCCAGCAGCTTAGGAGGGAACTATGGCTACACCTTC. The chain recombines TRBV7-9 with TRBJ1-2; D gene unclear. The germline gives CDR1 SEHNR, CDR2 FQNEAQ (reference sequence). Trimming pared 1 base from V and 2 bases from J, leaving 5 bases between. The CDR3 spans 13 residues.

The chain couples TRBV6-5 to TRBJ2-3, with D possibly being TRBD1 (6 bases). V shed 0 bases and J shed 4 bases, with 14 bases lying between them. Germline V gives CDR1 MNHEY, CDR2 SVGAGI. The CDR3 sequence is 16 residues long. CDR3 amino acids: CASSYSRQGWADTQYF. In DNA, the CDR3 is TGTGCCAGCAGTTACTCGAGGCAGGGGTGGGCAGATACGCAGTATTTT.

This chain connects TRBV14 to TRBJ2-1; 8 nucleotides line up with TRBD1. The J segment lost 2 bases and the V segment lost 4 bases, leaving 1 base of the junction unmatched. The CDR3 contains 14 residues. Germline V CDR1 and CDR2: SGHDN, FVKESK. The CDR3 reads CASSLQGAYNEQFF. Here the CDR3 DNA reads TGTGCCAGCAGCCTACAGGGGGCCTACAATGAGCAGTTCTTC.

V gene TRBV4-1 combines with J gene TRBJ2-3, with 8 bases lining up with TRBD1. Germline trimming cut 0 bases from V and 7 bases from J; bases unmatched to any gene: 9. CDR1 and CDR2 (germline): MGHRA, YSYEKL. The CDR3 runs to 16 residues. The CDR3 region is CASSQEWAGGVYTQYF. CDR3 DNA: TGCGCCAGCAGCCAAGAATGGGCAGGGGGCGTATATACGCAGTATTTT.

This rearrangement joins TRBV5-1 to TRBJ1-4, with D perhaps matching TRBD1 (6 bases). The V end was cut by 0 bases, the J end by 0 bases, with 12 bases between. Germline lookup yields CDR1 SGHRS and CDR2 YFSETQ. The CDR3 runs 17 residues. The CDR3 coding sequence is TGCGCCAGCAGCTTGGGACAGGCCGGGACAACTAATGAAAAACTGTTTTTT. This codes for CASSLGQAGTTNEKLFF.

The chain uses TRBV7-2 and TRBJ2-7, with D uncertain. V was clipped by 3 bases and J by 3 bases, with 9 bases between them. The CDR3 runs to 13 residues. Germline V gene data show CDR1 as SGHTA and CDR2 as FQGNSA. This CDR3 reads CASSFRGIYEQYF. The CDR3 nucleotides are TGTGCCAGCAGCTTCCGCGGTATCTACGAGCAGTACTTC.

V usage is TRBV6-5 and J usage is TRBJ2-3; the match to TRBD2 covers 7 bases. After removal of 6 bases from V and 2 bases from J, the junction contained 8 bases not matched to a gene. CDR3 length: 15 residues. CDR1 is MNHEY, CDR2 SVGAGI, per germline. Written as DNA, the CDR3 is TGTGCCAGCAGCGAGCAGCGGGGACCCACAGATACGCAGTATTTT. It encodes CASSEQRGPTDTQYF.

The chain employs TRBV7-8 and TRBJ2-1; D may be TRBD2 (6 bases). This CDR3 has 15 amino acids. V was shortened by 4 bases and J by 7 bases, with 17 bases between the two germline ends. Germline lookup yields CDR1 SGHVS and CDR2 FQNEAQ. The CDR3 sequence: CASSSRGEARNEQFF. CDR3 nucleotides: TGTGCCAGCAGCTCCAGAGGGGAGGCTCGAAATGAGCAGTTCTTC.